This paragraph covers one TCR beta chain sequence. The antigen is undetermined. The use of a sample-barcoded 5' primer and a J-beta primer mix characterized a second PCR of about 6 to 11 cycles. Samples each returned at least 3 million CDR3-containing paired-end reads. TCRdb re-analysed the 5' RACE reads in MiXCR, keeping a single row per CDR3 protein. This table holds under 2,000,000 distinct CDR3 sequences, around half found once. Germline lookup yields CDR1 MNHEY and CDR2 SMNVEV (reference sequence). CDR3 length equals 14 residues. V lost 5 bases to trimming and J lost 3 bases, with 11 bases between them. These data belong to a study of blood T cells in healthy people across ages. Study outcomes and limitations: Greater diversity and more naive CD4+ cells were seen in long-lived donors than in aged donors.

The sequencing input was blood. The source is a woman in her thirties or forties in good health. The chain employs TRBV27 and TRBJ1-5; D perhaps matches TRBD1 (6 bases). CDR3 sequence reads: CASSLDRLNQPQHF. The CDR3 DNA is TGTGCCAGCAGTCTCGACAGGCTCAATCAGCCCCAGCATTTT.